This T cell receptor beta chain appears in the sequencing data of a study of blood T cell repertoires in COVID-19. Study as a whole: COVID-19 samples from acute and convalescent phases originated in the United States, Italy and Spain.

Germline V gene sequence: CDR1 KGHSH, CDR2 LQKENI. The CDR3 runs to 17 residues. Trimming removed 3 bases at V and 4 bases at J, with 16 bases between. This clone has more than one count but fewer than ten. Sequencing used immunoSEQ multiplex PCR; TCRdb keeps in-frame clones, though not all of them. The sample shows under 300,000 clones, 86% of them seen only once. The specimen sequenced was peripheral blood. This clonotype was sampled from a man aged 30-40 years who had recovered from COVID-19. The chain combines TRBV18 with TRBJ2-6; D remains ambiguous. As DNA, the CDR3 is TGTGCCAGCTCACCGTCCCCGTATTCCTCCGGGGCCAACGTCCTGACTTTC. Protein sequence: CASSPSPYSSGANVLTF.